The rows below give T cell receptor beta chains drawn from one sample of a study of blood T cell repertoires in COVID-19. Only in-frame clones appear in the TCRdb table, and some are missing; sequencing was by immunoSEQ multiplex PCR. The table lists around 300,000 clones, about nine tenths of them singletons. Material for sequencing was peripheral blood. These receptors all come from a man aged 50-60 years with active or convalescent COVID-19. Each CDR3 is given with its conserved first and last residue. The order of the fields is D gene, CDR3 length, clone size, V gene, J gene, CDR3 protein, CDR3 DNA. The D gene is left open where the match is weak. Size values are once, few and many counts, or a class for expanded clones, and some rows have none.

>-|12|-|TRBV29-1|TRBJ1-5
CSAGGAWGPQHF
TGCAGCGCCGGAGGGGCCTGGGGGCCCCAGCATTTT
>TRBD1|14|-|TRBV28|TRBJ1-6
CASSLKGALGPLHF
TGTGCCAGCAGTTTAAAGGGGGCCTTGGGGCCCCTCCACTTT
>-|14|-|TRBV2|TRBJ1-2
CASSESGRDYGYTF
TGTGCCAGCAGTGAATCGGGCAGGGACTATGGCTACACCTTC
>TRBD1|14|-|TRBV7-9|TRBJ2-7
CASGGTGGTYEQYF
TGTGCCAGCGGGGGGACAGGGGGAACCTACGAGCAGTACTTC
>TRBD1|16|once|TRBV6-5|TRBJ1-6
CASSYLTGDGSSPLHF
TGTGCCAGCAGTTATCTGACAGGGGATGGGAGTTCACCCCTCCACTTT
>-|14|-|TRBV3-1/TRBV3-2|TRBJ2-7
CASSSVPSSYEQYF
TGTGCCAGCAGCAGCGTTCCCAGCTCCTACGAGCAGTACTTC
>TRBD1|14|-|TRBV28|TRBJ1-2
CASSSADRAAGYTF
TGTGCCAGCAGTTCTGCGGACAGGGCGGCTGGCTACACCTTC
>-|13|once|TRBV7-2|TRBJ1-4
CASSLARNEKLFF
TGTGCCAGCAGCTTAGCCCGTAATGAAAAACTGTTTTTT
>-|16|few|TRBV7-9|TRBJ1-2
CASSFGSGTRLYGYTF
TGTGCCAGCAGCTTCGGGTCCGGGACACGTCTCTATGGCTACACCTTC
>-|12|-|TRBV6-6|TRBJ1-5
CASTGTNQPQHF
TGTGCCAGCACAGGTACCAATCAGCCCCAGCATTTT
>-|14|-|TRBV6-5|TRBJ1-6
CASSFNPPSSPLHF
TGTGCCAGCAGTTTCAATCCTCCTAGCTCACCCCTCCACTTT
>TRBD1|15|-|TRBV9|TRBJ2-7
CASSPTDRASYEQYF
TGTGCCAGCAGCCCCACGGACAGGGCTTCCTACGAGCAGTACTTC
>-|16|-|TRBV4-3|TRBJ1-1
CASSQDRAGLVTEAFF
TGCGCCAGCAGCCAAGATCGGGCAGGGTTGGTCACTGAAGCTTTCTTT
>-|14|-|TRBV2|TRBJ1-1
CASSEVGGNTEAFF
TGTGCCAGCAGTGAAGTCGGGGGGAACACTGAAGCTTTCTTT
>-|16|-|TRBV28|TRBJ1-2
CASRPRGEIANYGYTF
TGTGCCAGCAGGCCCAGGGGAGAAATAGCTAACTATGGCTACACCTTC